This T cell receptor (beta chain) was captured by sequencing in a study of blood T cell repertoires in COVID-19. The V end was cut by 3 bases, the J end by 10 bases, with 13 bases between. This CDR3 contains 13 residues. Assay: immunoSEQ multiplex PCR; the TCRdb copy retains only in-frame clones and omits some. The sample has over 85,000 clones; around 82% are singletons. The V and J genes are TRBV12-3 or TRBV12-4 and TRBJ2-1; D remains unclear. The source is a woman older than 75 with COVID-19, enrolled during active disease. The sequenced material came from peripheral blood. The CDR3 here is CASSFRQAKEQFF. DNA of the CDR3: TGTGCCAGCAGTTTCCGGCAGGCTAAGGAGCAGTTCTTC.